What follows are 7 T cell receptor beta chains derived from one specimen sequenced in a study of brain T cells in children with intractable seizures. The method was immunoSEQ multiplex PCR; TCRdb's version includes in-frame clones alone and lacks a portion of them. The repertoire has just under 65,000 clones, about 96% of them found once; the top ten carry 0.3% to 0.4%. Sequenced material: peripheral blood, taken at surgery. The origin of the receptors is a boy in the first two years of life with focal cortical dysplasia and intractable seizures.

The CDR3 protein is CASSFRGLAYNEQFF. The CDR3, as DNA: TGTGCCAGCAGTTTTAGAGGACTAGCTTACAATGAGCAGTTCTTC. V is TRBV6-2 or TRBV6-3 and J is TRBJ2-1, with 8 bases that match TRBD2. This CDR3 contains 15 residues. With 4 bases clipped from V and 4 bases from J, the junction kept 6 bases outside the gene matches. Germline assignment: CDR1 MNHEY and CDR2 SVGEGT.

The chain couples TRBV15 to TRBJ2-2; D might be TRBD2 (5 bases). Trimming left V 2 bases short and J 2 bases short, with 12 bases between. Germline V lookup: CDR1 LNHNV, CDR2 YYDKDF (reference sequence). The CDR3 has 16 residues. CDR3: CATSRTPDSNTGELFF. CDR3 in DNA: TGTGCCACCAGCAGAACCCCGGACTCAAACACCGGGGAGCTGTTTTTT. The variable domain in full, completed from reference TRBV15 and TRBJ2-2, reads DAMVIQNPRYQVTQFGKPVTLSCSQTLNHNVMYWYQQKSSQAPKLLFHYYDKDFNNEADTPDNFQSRRPNTSFCFLDIRSPGLGDTAMYLCATSRTPDSNTGELFFGEGSRLTVL.

This clone appeared a single time. J is TRBJ1-1 and V is TRBV10-3; no reliable D call. The ends were cut back, 6 bases at V and 3 bases at J, with 14 bases in the middle. Germline CDR1 is ENHRY and CDR2 is SYGVKD. CDR3 length: 14 residues. The CDR3 loop reads CAISKQTMDTEAFF. The CDR3 nucleotides are TGTGCCATCAGCAAACAGACCATGGACACTGAAGCTTTCTTT.

The chain uses TRBV4-1 and TRBJ1-5; the D is unclear. Trimming cost V 3 bases and J 2 bases, with 14 bases left between them. The CDR3 spans 16 residues. CDR1 and CDR2 (germline): MGHRA, YSYEKL. As DNA, the CDR3 is TGCGCCAGCAGCCAGGGTCGGGTTTATGGCAATCAGCCCCAGCATTTT. The encoded protein is CASSQGRVYGNQPQHF.

V and J are TRBV18 and TRBJ2-7; 9 nucleotides match TRBD1. CDR3 length equals 14 residues. V was clipped by 3 bases and J by 0 bases; unmatched bases: 0. CDR1 and CDR2 (germline): KGHSH, LQKENI. The CDR3 loop reads CASSPGQGSYEQYF. In DNA, the CDR3 is TGTGCCAGCTCACCGGGACAGGGCTCCTACGAGCAGTACTTC. Variable domain in full (rest from reference TRBV18 and TRBJ2-7): NAGVMQNPRHLVRRRGQEARLRCSPMKGHSHVYWYRQLPEEGLKFMVYLQKENIIDESGMPKERFSAEFPKEGPSILRIQQVVRGDSAAYFCASSPGQGSYEQYFGPGTRLTVT.

V and J are TRBV7-2 and TRBJ1-1; TRBD1 aligns across 10 bases. This CDR3 has 17 amino acids. The V gene end was trimmed by 6 bases and the J gene end by 8 bases; junction bases not matched to a gene: 18. Germline CDR1 reads SGHTA; CDR2 reads FQGNSA. The CDR3 DNA sequence: TGTGCCAGCAGGCTAGGGGTGGGACAGGGGCCACCTCCAGAAGCTTTCTTT. Its translation: CASRLGVGQGPPPEAFF. Full variable domain (remainder filled in from reference TRBV7-2 and TRBJ1-1): GAGVSQSPSNKVTEKGKDVELRCDPISGHTALYWYRQSLGQGLEFLIYFQGNSAPDKSGLPSDRFSAERTGGSVSTLTIQRTQQEDSAVYLCASRLGVGQGPPPEAFFGQGTRLTVV.

The chain couples TRBV19 to TRBJ2-2; either TRBD1 or TRBD2 may fit D (5 bases each). In germline, CDR1 is LNHDA, CDR2 SQIVND (reference sequence). The CDR3 is 15 residues long. V was shortened by 4 bases and J by 4 bases, with 13 bases between the two germline ends. CDR3 nucleotides: TGTGCCAGTAGTAGTCGGGGACGGGGCACCGGGGAGCTGTTTTTT. It translates to CASSSRGRGTGELFF.